This TCR beta chain comes out of a study of regulatory T cells in long-lasting Graves disease. The germline V gene encodes CDR1 MDHEN and CDR2 SYDVKM. V dropped 5 bases and J dropped 2; count of bases not matched to a gene: 6. The CDR3 is 15 amino acids. The study, taken as a whole, reports: Compared with new cases, persistent Graves' patients showed reduced TCR diversity.

Assembly of TCR beta libraries relied on iRepertoire HTBI primers together with Arm-PCR of CDR3 regions. Study processing details: In the combined samples, under 80 TRBV and 11 to 15 TRBJ segments were identified. TCRdb reanalysed the multiplex PCR reads using MiXCR and keeps one entry per CDR3 protein. What appears here as the V and J calls and clone size reflects TCRdb's work, not the paper's. Of a few hundred thousand distinct CDR3 sequences listed, roughly 21% are singletons. Time point noted: persistent/refractory GD, antithyroid drugs over 5 years with positive TRAb. The TCR library was made from RNA that had been extracted from PBMCs in TRIzol. Nine milliliters of peripheral blood were taken and placed in EDTA tubes. This clonotype was seen repeatedly, ten times or more. The antigen is not known.

The chain links TRBV28 to TRBJ1-5; 7 bases fit TRBD1. The TCR was taken from a female donor with Graves disease. This specimen was peripheral blood mononuclear cells (PBMCs), taken when the disease was refractory, from a patient treated with antithyroid drugs. The CDR3 protein is CASSTQGEGNQPQHF. The CDR3 DNA follows: TGTGCCAGCAGTACGCAGGGGGAGGGCAATCAGCCCCAGCATTTT.